The 6 T cell receptor beta chains presented below share a single source sample, sequenced in a study of T cells in localized non-small cell lung cancer. The repertoire was sequenced with immunoSEQ multiplex PCR; TCRdb's copy has only in-frame clones and lacks some. The sample consists of about 36,000 clones, about 83% of them appearing once. The specimen was peripheral blood, collected before any cancer treatment. Source of these receptors: a woman between 40 and 69 years old with stage I lung adenocarcinoma.

The rearrangement uses TRBV7-9 and TRBJ2-2; D uncertain. The germline CDR1 and CDR2 sequences are SEHNR and FQNEAQ (reference sequence). The length of the CDR3 is 16 residues. The germline V and J ends were trimmed by 0 bases and 0 bases, with 8 bases remaining between them. The CDR3 loop reads CASSLAALTNTGELFF. The CDR3 nucleotides read TGTGCCAGCAGCTTAGCGGCTCTTACGAACACCGGGGAGCTGTTTTTT.

The chain joins TRBV9 to TRBJ2-3, with D unresolved. Trimming removed 2 bases at V and 0 bases at J, with 7 bases between. The length of the CDR3 is 14 residues. Germline-derived CDR1 and CDR2 are SGDLS and YYNGEE. CDR3 residues: CASSVLTSTDTQYF. The CDR3 DNA is TGTGCCAGCAGCGTCCTCACTAGCACAGATACGCAGTATTTT.

The rearrangement joins TRBV5-4 to TRBJ2-6, with a weak D call TRBD1 (5 bases). The CDR3 consists of 16 residues. Trimming stripped 3 bases from V and 0 bases from J, with 10 bases between. Germline CDR1 and CDR2: SGHNT and YYREEE (reference sequence). For the CDR3, the DNA is TGTGCCAGCAGCTGGGGTGACAGCTCTGGGGCCAACGTCCTGACTTTC. Its translation is CASSWGDSSGANVLTF. Complete variable domain (other parts from reference TRBV5-4 and TRBJ2-6): ETGVTQSPTHLIKTRGQQVTLRCSSQSGHNTVSWYQQALGQGPQFIFQYYREEENGRGNFPPRFSGLQFPNYSSELNVNALELDDSALYLCASSWGDSSGANVLTFGAGSRLTVL.

The chain recombines TRBV6-1 with TRBJ1-4; the D is unclear. Germline CDR1 MNHNS, CDR2 SASEGT. V lost 6 bases to trimming and J lost 0 bases, with 11 bases between them. This CDR3 region has 15 residues. Here the CDR3 DNA reads TGTGCCAGCAGCCGTACCTTTGCAACTAATGAAAAACTGTTTTTT. This translates into CASSRTFATNEKLFF.

The J gene is TRBJ1-6, the V gene TRBV2, with 7 bases lining up with TRBD1. CDR1 and CDR2 from the germline V gene are SNHLY and FYNNEI. J gave up 10 bases and V 5 bases, and 11 bases lay outside the gene matches. This CDR3 has 15 amino acids. CDR3: CASSLLKTGRSPLHF. CDR3 bases: TGTGCCAGCAGTCTACTCAAGACAGGGAGGTCACCCCTCCACTTT.

The genes are TRBV19 and TRBJ2-1, with D possibly matching TRBD1 (6 bases). The V and J ends lost 6 bases and 3 bases respectively, with 6 bases between them. The CDR3 is 12 residues long. Per the germline V gene, CDR1 is LNHDA and CDR2 is SQIVND (reference sequence). The CDR3 region is CASRTGYNEQFF. As DNA, the CDR3 is TGTGCCAGTAGGACAGGCTACAATGAGCAGTTCTTC.